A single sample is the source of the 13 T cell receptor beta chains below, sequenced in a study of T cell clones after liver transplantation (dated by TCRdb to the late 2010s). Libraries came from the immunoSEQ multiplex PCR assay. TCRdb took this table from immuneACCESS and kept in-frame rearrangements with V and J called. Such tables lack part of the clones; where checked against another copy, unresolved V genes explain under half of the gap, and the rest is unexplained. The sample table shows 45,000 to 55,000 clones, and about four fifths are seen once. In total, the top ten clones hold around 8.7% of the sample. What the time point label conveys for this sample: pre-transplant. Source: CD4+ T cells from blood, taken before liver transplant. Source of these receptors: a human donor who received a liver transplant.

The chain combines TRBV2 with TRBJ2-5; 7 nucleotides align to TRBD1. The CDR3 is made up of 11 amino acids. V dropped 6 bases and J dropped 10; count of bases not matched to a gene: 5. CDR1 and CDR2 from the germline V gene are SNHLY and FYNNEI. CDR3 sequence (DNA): TGTGCCAGCAGGGCTCAGGGGGTCCAGTACTTC. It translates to CASRAQGVQYF.

For the CDR3, the DNA is TGTGCCAGCAGCTTTCTGTCCAGGGGGACTGAAGCTTTCTTT. It encodes CASSFLSRGTEAFF. This rearrangement joins TRBV5-6 to TRBJ1-1, with TRBD1 matching 7 bases. This CDR3 comprises 14 residues. Germline assignment: CDR1 SGHDT and CDR2 YYEEEE. Trimming cost V 2 bases and J 5 bases; bases outside gene matches: 6.

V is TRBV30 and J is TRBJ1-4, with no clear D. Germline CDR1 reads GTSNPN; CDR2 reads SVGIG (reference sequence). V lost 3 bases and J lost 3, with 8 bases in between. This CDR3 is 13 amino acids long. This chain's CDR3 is CAWRGPPNEKLFF. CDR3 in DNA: TGTGCCTGGAGGGGTCCTCCTAATGAAAAACTGTTTTTT.

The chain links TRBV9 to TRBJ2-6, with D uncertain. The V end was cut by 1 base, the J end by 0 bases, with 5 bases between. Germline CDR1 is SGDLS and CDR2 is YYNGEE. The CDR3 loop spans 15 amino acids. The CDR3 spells CASSVLYSGANVLTF. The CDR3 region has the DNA TGTGCCAGCAGCGTACTCTACTCTGGGGCCAACGTCCTGACTTTC. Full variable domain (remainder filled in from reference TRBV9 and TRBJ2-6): DSGVTQTPKHLITATGQRVTLRCSPRSGDLSVYWYQQSLDQGLQFLIQYYNGEERAKGNILERFSAQQFPDLHSELNLSSLELGDSALYFCASSVLYSGANVLTFGAGSRLTVL.

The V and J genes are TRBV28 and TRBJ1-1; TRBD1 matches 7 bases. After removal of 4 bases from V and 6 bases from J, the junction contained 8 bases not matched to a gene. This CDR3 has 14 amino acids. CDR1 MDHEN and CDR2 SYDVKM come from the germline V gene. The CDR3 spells CASSSQGVKSEAFF. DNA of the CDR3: TGTGCCAGCAGTTCTCAGGGGGTGAAATCTGAAGCTTTCTTT.

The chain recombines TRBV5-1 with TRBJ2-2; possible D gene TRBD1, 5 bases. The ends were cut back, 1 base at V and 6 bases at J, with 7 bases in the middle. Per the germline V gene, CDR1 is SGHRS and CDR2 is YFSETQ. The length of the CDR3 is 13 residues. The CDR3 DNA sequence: TGCGCCAGCAGCTTGACGACAGCCGGGGAGCTGTTTTTT. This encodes CASSLTTAGELFF.

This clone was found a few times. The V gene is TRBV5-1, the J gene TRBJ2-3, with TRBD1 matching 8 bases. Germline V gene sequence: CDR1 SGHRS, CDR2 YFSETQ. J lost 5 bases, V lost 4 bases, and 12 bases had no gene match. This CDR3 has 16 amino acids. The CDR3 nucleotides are TGCGCCAGCAGCCTGTACTGGACAGGGTTGGGAGATACGCAGTATTTT. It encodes CASSLYWTGLGDTQYF.

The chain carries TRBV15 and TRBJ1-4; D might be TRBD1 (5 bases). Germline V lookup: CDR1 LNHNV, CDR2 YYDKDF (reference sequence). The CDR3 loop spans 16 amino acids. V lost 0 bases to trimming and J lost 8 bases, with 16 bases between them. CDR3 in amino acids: CATSRDRARRKEKLFF. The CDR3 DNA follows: TGTGCCACCAGCAGAGACAGGGCACGTCGAAAGGAAAAACTGTTTTTT. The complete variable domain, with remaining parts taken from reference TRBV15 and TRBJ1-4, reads DAMVIQNPRYQVTQFGKPVTLSCSQTLNHNVMYWYQQKSSQAPKLLFHYYDKDFNNEADTPDNFQSRRPNTSFCFLDIRSPGLGDTAMYLCATSRDRARRKEKLFFGSGTQLSVL.

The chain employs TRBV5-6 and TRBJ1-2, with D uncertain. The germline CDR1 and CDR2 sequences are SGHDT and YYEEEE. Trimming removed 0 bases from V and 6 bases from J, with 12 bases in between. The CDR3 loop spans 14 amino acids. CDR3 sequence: CASSLGGTEDGYTF. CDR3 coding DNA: TGTGCCAGCAGCTTGGGGGGAACTGAGGATGGCTACACCTTC.

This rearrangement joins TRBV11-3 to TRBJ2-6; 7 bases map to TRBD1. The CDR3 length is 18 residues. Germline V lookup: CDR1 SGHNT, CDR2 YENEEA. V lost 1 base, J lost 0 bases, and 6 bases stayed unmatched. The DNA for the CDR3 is TGTGCCAGCAGCTTAGGTGGCAGGGACAGCTCTGGGGCCAACGTCCTGACTTTC. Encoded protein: CASSLGGRDSSGANVLTF.

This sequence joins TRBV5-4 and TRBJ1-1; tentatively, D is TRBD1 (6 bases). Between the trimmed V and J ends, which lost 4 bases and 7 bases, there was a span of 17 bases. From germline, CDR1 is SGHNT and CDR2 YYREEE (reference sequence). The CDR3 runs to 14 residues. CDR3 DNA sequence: TGTGCCAGCAGCCCAGCCTCGGACAGACTTGAAGCTTTCTTT. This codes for CASSPASDRLEAFF.

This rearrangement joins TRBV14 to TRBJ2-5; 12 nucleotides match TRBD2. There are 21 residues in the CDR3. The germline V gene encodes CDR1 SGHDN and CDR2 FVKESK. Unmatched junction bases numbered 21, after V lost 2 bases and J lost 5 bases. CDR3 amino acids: CASSQTPRLAGVFILQETQYF. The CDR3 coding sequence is TGTGCCAGCAGCCAAACCCCCAGACTAGCGGGAGTCTTTATTCTTCAGGAGACCCAGTACTTC. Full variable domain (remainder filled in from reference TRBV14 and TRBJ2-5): EAGVTQFPSHSVIEKGQTVTLRCDPISGHDNLYWYRRVMGKEIKFLLHFVKESKQDESGMPNNRFLAERTGGTYSTLKVQPAELEDSGVYFCASSQTPRLAGVFILQETQYFGPGTRLLVL.

CDR3 coding DNA: TGCACCCCCCCCGGGACAGGGATCCACGAGCAGTACTTC. Its translation is CTPPGTGIHEQYF. The genes are TRBV29-1 and TRBJ2-7; TRBD1 aligns across 9 bases. This CDR3 region has 13 residues. The V gene's germline CDR1 is SQVTM and CDR2 ANQGSEA.